The present entry profiles one T cell receptor beta chain with its context. This sample is drawn from a study of blood T cell repertoires in COVID-19. On the study more broadly: Sources were T cells, B-cell-depleted T cells, or PBMCs; the material itself was cDNA or gDNA.

In germline, CDR1 is LGHNA, CDR2 YSLEER. The V end lost 0 bases, the J end lost 3 bases, and 3 bases lay between the germline ends. This CDR3 has 13 residues. Authors' data handling: Using reference gene primer amplification, nucleated cell counts were estimated. Assay: immunoSEQ multiplex PCR; the TCRdb copy retains only in-frame clones and omits some. The V and J calls and clone size come from that table; D and trimming were worked out from the DNA. Of about 59,000 clones listed, around three quarters are singletons. The J gene is TRBJ2-1, the V gene TRBV4-3; the D is unclear. The TCR originated in a man between 60 and 70 years old with acute or convalescent COVID-19. The sequenced sample was peripheral blood. CDR3 DNA: TGCGCCAGCAGCCAAGAGAGCTACAATGAGCAGTTCTTC. This gives the protein CASSQESYNEQFF.